This T cell receptor (beta chain) was recovered during a study of blood T cell repertoires in COVID-19. Study in general: COVID-19 samples, acute and convalescent, were from the United States, Italy and Spain. From T cells, B-cell-depleted T cells, or PBMCs came the material, which was cDNA or gDNA.

Original processing notes: Reference gene primer amplification gave estimated nucleated cell counts. Generated by immunoSEQ multiplex PCR, the TCRdb table keeps only in-frame clones and is missing some. That table is the source of V, J and clone size, and D and trimming were worked out from the DNA. The sample lists around 380,000 clones, roughly 77% occurring once. The CDR3 contains 16 residues. In germline, CDR1 is KGHSH, CDR2 LQKENI. The V gene end was trimmed by 3 bases and the J gene end by 1 base; junction bases not matched to a gene: 2. The genes are TRBV18 and TRBJ2-3, with TRBD1 matching 12 bases. The sample was peripheral blood. This TCR came from a human donor with acute or convalescent COVID-19. The donor label of this sample is uncertain. As DNA, the CDR3 is TGTGCCAGCTCACCGGGGACAGGGGGCCGCACAGATACGCAGTATTTT. It encodes CASSPGTGGRTDTQYF.